Here is one T cell receptor beta chain with its context. As yet, its antigen is unknown. The data belong to a study of cytomegalovirus exposure and HLA in healthy donors. Whole-study results and caveats: When the data were analyzed later, several of the most significant clusters appeared to be linked to common viral pathogens. TRBV6-2, TRBV6-3 and other indistinguishable V segments were excluded.

PCR involved 60 Vbeta and 13 Jbeta primers. Source study methods: The count from a later analysis was about 80 million unique TCR beta chains, 9 million to 12 million of them shared. Some clones are missing from TCRdb's copy, which holds only in-frame ones; the method was immunoSEQ multiplex PCR. V and J calls and clone size are given by that table; D and trimming were obtained from the DNA. The sample lists about 94,000 clones; more than 70% were seen once. Trimming took off 0 bases at V and 7 bases at J, with 15 bases between the two ends. The CDR3 extends over 16 amino acids. From germline, CDR1 is LGHNT and CDR2 FRNRAP.

This TCR was recovered from a woman in her thirties or forties in good health and CMV-seronegative. What was sequenced was PBMCs. The chain links TRBV12-5 to TRBJ1-4; D is ambiguous. CDR3 sequence (DNA): TGTGCTAGTGGTTTGGTAGTTCTGGGCGGGTGTGAAAAACTGTTTTTT. Its protein product is CASGLVVLGGCEKLFF.